This TCR beta chain appears in the sequencing data of a study of cytomegalovirus exposure and HLA in healthy donors (TCRdb year 2017). Turning to the overall study: According to an earlier analysis of a few hundred of the donors, about 179 million T cells yielded 95 million to 140 million unique TCR beta sequences and approximately 300 Gb of sequence data. To predict cytomegalovirus infection status, the study combined high-throughput TCR immunosequencing, statistical association of individual TCRs with disease status, and machine learning. Of the 398 genotyped donors, approximately 80% were placed in the genetic ancestry cluster associated with self-reported Caucasian donors. The T cell repertoires of 700 or so subjects were profiled by immunosequencing and related to cytomegalovirus serostatus. Roughly five DR-DQ haplotypes were handled as single units for association and clustering because linkage in the cohort was strong. Donor age, sex, ethnicity and CMV serostatus were collected together with the repertoire data. An earlier analysis of approximately 580 of the donors used high-throughput TCR beta sequencing to judge whether each TCR beta V gene segment behaved as functional or pseudogenic. HLA typing covered class I and class II loci at four-digit resolution. In a later genetic analysis, genome-wide SNP genotypes for about three fifths of the 666 donors were used, and that subset was treated as a discovery cohort. Across 300 to 400 genotyped donors of the cohort, an average of roughly 250,000 unique TCR beta nucleotide sequences per donor were sequenced, and 15% to 20% of those sequences were non-productive. The number of donors typed differed by locus, with about 629-640 for A, B, C, DRB1 and DQB1, around 500 for DQA1, approximately 580 for DPA1, and some 450 for DPB1. Rather than drawing on any new phenotypic data, the later analysis identified candidate immune exposures from TCR beta sequences and the way those sequences occurred across donors. An early release that covered roughly 600 HLA-typed donors contained about 300 gigabases of sequencing data and around 85 million unique TCR sequences. A separate validation cohort of 100 to 150 different subjects was used in addition to the 666-subject first cohort. A later analysis re-analyzed previously published TCR beta repertoires from 500 to 700 donors and added high-resolution HLA genotyping to study TCR occurrence patterns. Every discovery cohort repertoire had been produced on one sequencing platform. The study was designed to test whether signatures of past pathogen exposure could be identified by cataloging public T cell receptors. Overall study results and their limits: The study listed approximately 150 TCR beta chains as associated with cytomegalovirus. A group of highly shared sequence variants was considered likely to be a technical artifact of the sequencing pipeline. Some IMGT-functional V segments, including TRBV6-2 and TRBV6-3, could not be told apart with the 87-base-pair reads, so those segments were excluded. In this cohort, only TCR beta chains were sequenced, and detectable features were limited by the absence of alpha or paired-chain data. The authors suggested that the approach could potentially be extended to other disease states and immunological phenotypes. In a later genetic analysis, fewer N-insertions in productive TCRs were reported among donors in an Asian-associated ancestry cluster than the roughly 700-donor mean. In vitro tests confirmed that three of the cytomegalovirus-associated TCR beta chains recognize cytomegalovirus antigens. A later analysis reported that several top co-occurrence clusters appeared linked to parvovirus B19, influenza, CMV and Epstein-Barr virus. At a false discovery rate of 0.05, a later analysis linked 16,000 or so TCR beta sequences to specific HLA alleles. Linkage disequilibrium might explain the correlated functional status among segregating V segments, but an unknown experimental factor could not be excluded. Because HLA typing was missing for some donors at each locus, association tests included only the typed subset. Seventeen rarely observed V segments, including chromosome 9 orphons, were excluded from the earlier analysis of several hundred of the donors because counts were too low. In an earlier analysis of fewer than 750 of the donors, most TCR beta V segments were observed in productive rearrangements about 90% or about 30% of the time, broadly matching IMGT annotations. When HLA alleles, especially DR and DQ, strongly co-occurred, TCR associations were difficult to assign to individual alleles. In a later analysis, HLA-associated TCR beta chains were found to be more clonally expanded and to have lower generation probabilities than equally common non-associated chains. In a later analysis, TCR association rates were found to vary across HLA loci, with the most associated TCRs seen for DRB1 alleles and the fewest for HLA-C alleles. A later analysis found that most CMV-associated TCR beta chains appeared HLA-restricted, with HLA associations seemingly driven largely by CMV exposure. The only immune exposure information available for the cohort was CMV serostatus. In a later genetic analysis, a missense DCLRE1C variant was associated with V-gene and J-gene trimming of TCR beta chains, and the association was replicated in an independent cohort. While some public TCRs were present in many individuals, most TCR sequences turned up only very rarely across donors. Presence/absence analyses assumed roughly uniform sequencing depth across donors, an assumption that may not hold. The classifier was reported to diagnose cytomegalovirus status with high specificity and sensitivity in both the original and validation cohorts. A further reported finding was that TCR beta sequences accurately predicted the HLA-A and HLA-B alleles for most subjects in the first cohort.

The cohort was made up of roughly 670 healthy bone marrow donors. All cohort members were sampled while nominally healthy, although unrecorded immune exposures were likely present. The donor was CMV seronegative and belonged to the group of 350 or so seronegative cohort members. Every donor gave a peripheral blood sample, and the peripheral blood mononuclear cells from that sample were used for TCR beta sequencing. Genomic DNA was extracted from the blood cell samples with the Qiagen DNeasy Blood Extraction Kit. Libraries were constructed by the immunoSEQ multiplex PCR assay. For the multiplex PCR, a mixture combining 60 forward primers for TCR Vbeta segments and 13 reverse primers for TCR Jbeta segments was used. The CDR3 region of rearranged TCR beta genes was amplified from genomic DNA with a multiplex PCR assay. On the Illumina HiSeq System, the amplified TCR beta libraries were sequenced as 87-base-pair reads. The study's processing was this. In a later analysis, tens of millions of unique TCR beta chains were counted across the 690 or so repertoires, and approximately 9.9 million of these chains were shared by at least two donors. A nearest-neighbor algorithm error-corrected the raw reads and collapsed the reads into unique sequences, merging closely related sequences to remove PCR and sequencing errors. Alignment of CDR3 sequences to IMGT reference sequences was used to assign V, D and J gene segments. For a sequence to be retained, a match of at least six nucleotides was required to both a V gene segment and a J gene segment. A rearrangement counted as productive if the CDR3 had no stop codons and remained in frame with V and J, and every other rearrangement counted as non-productive. CDR3 was defined by IMGT convention, running from the second conserved V-encoded cysteine to the conserved J-encoded phenylalanine. In an earlier analysis of more than 550 of the donors, sequences lacking an unambiguous match to a single V gene segment were excluded. An earlier analysis of a few hundred of the donors called V segments functional above 56.7% productive rearrangements and segregating when the between-donor standard deviation exceeded 5%. A statistical classification framework was built to diagnose cytomegalovirus status from the catalog of TCR beta chain sequences. In a later analysis, V and J genes were assigned by comparing TCR nucleotide sequences against IMGT/GENE-DB human TR gene sequences. The TCRdist pipeline was used in a later analysis to assign CDR3 sequences and most-parsimonious VDJ recombination scenarios. A later analysis defined each TCR beta chain by its CDR3 amino acid sequence plus V-gene family, and excluded reads lacking a unique V-gene family. As a way to deal with suspected cross-contamination and a sequencing artifact, a later analysis dropped hundreds of nucleotide sequences that were highly shared and had low generation probability. In a later analysis, a clonal expansion index was calculated for each public chain from normalized within-repertoire ranks of inferred template counts. In a later analysis, generation probabilities were computed with a VDJ recombination model fitted to out-of-frame rearrangements, and the resulting probabilities were checked against IGoR. Hypergeometric tests were used in a later analysis to score TCR-TCR, TCR-HLA and TCR-CMV co-occurrence, with a repertoire-size bias correction applied to the TCR pairs. In a later analysis, false discovery rates were estimated by permuting HLA or CMV assignments 20 times. In a later analysis, co-occurring TCRs were grouped using DBSCAN, with TCRdist sequence similarity added in when clustering inside HLA-allele-positive subsets. Repertoires with fewer than 30,000 or more than 120,000 public chains were left out of co-occurrence clustering, as were about 5 repertoires with anomalous nucleotide sharing. TCRdb holds this immuneACCESS table with in-frame rearrangements only. Some clones are missing; in checked studies, unresolved V genes explain under half, and the rest has no known cause. V, J and clone size reflect that table, while D and trimming were determined from the DNA. A total of 130,000 to 150,000 clones appear in this sample, about 78% of them only once. In total, the top ten clones hold roughly 2.8% of the sample.

The germline V gene (reference sequence) provides CDR1 SEHNR and CDR2 FQNEAQ. V trim: 4 bases; J trim: 5 bases; unmatched bases: 15. The CDR3 goes from the cysteine to the phenylalanine over 18 residues. The only DNA kept is the CDR3, 54 bases in frame from the first base. Comment on this clone: What this receptor recognizes is not known. No much larger clone is present one base from it, and per-base qualities are unavailable.

This sequence originates from a male donor in good health and CMV-seronegative. The rearranged chain carries TRBV7-9 and TRBJ2-3, with 10 bases in between that match TRBD2. The specimen was PBMCs. The CDR3 reads CASSSPRGSGRAGDTQYF. In nucleotides, the sequence is TGTGCCAGCAGCTCCCCCAGGGGGAGCGGGAGGGCCGGAGATACGCAGTATTTT.